The rows below give T cell receptor beta chains drawn from one sample of a study of shared clonotypes between healthy human individuals. Clones were sequenced by immunoSEQ multiplex PCR, and TCRdb holds only the in-frame ones, with some missing. Seen here are around 1,000,000 clones, roughly 80% observed once, and the top ten hold 0.89%. Sequencing was done on a sample of memory CD4+ T cells from PBMCs. The receptor source for this set is a man between 18 and 35 years old in good health. Some clones in this sample may be carry-over from other donors' samples. Each CDR3 is given with its conserved first and last residue. The D gene is left open where the match is weak. Expanded clones are given a class, and other clones once, few, many or no size at all.

d_call j_call v_call clone_size cdr3_nt cdr3_aa
TRBD1 TRBJ2-3 TRBV5-5 once TGTGCCAGCAGCTTGGGACAGGGGACGGGTAGCACAGATACGCAGTATTTT CASSLGQGTGSTDTQYF
. TRBJ1-1 TRBV6-5 . TGTGCCAGCAGTTTCCCCCACTCCTCCGAAGCTTTCTTT CASSFPHSSEAFF
TRBD1 TRBJ1-1 TRBV29-1 . TGCAGCGTTGAAGGTGACCAGGGGGAATGGAACACTGAAGCTTTCTTT CSVEGDQGEWNTEAFF
TRBD1 TRBJ1-1 TRBV6-5 . TGTGCCAGCAGTTCCCGGGACAGGGGGGCCACTGAAGCTTTCTTT CASSSRDRGATEAFF
. TRBJ1-5 TRBV6-6 . TGTGCCAGCAATAAAGGGGGGGGAACAGACAATCAGCCCCAGCATTTT CASNKGGGTDNQPQHF
TRBD1 TRBJ2-7 TRBV28 . TGTGCCAGCAGTTGGGTCGGAGGAAGGACAGGGGAGCCCATCCGGTATGGGGAGCAGTACTTC CASSWVGGRTGEPIRYGEQYF
. TRBJ1-5 TRBV6-5 once TGTGCCAGCAGTTACTCCAGGGACAATCAGCCCCAGCATTTT CASSYSRDNQPQHF
. TRBJ1-4 TRBV5-1 . TGCGCCAGCAGCTCAGGGAGGGGCGAGAGTGAAAAACTGTTTTTT CASSSGRGESEKLFF
. TRBJ2-1 TRBV6-5 . TGTGCCAGCAGGCCGGGACTTAACTCCTACAATGAGCAGTTCTTC CASRPGLNSYNEQFF
TRBD1 TRBJ2-5 TRBV6-5 . TGTGCCAGCAGCCGGGACAGACAAGAGACCCAGTACTTC CASSRDRQETQYF
TRBD1 TRBJ2-7 TRBV19 once TGTGCCAGTAGGAGAGGACAGGTGGGTTCCTACGAGCAGTACTTC CASRRGQVGSYEQYF
. TRBJ2-7 TRBV27 few TGTGCCAGCAGGGGATCCTACGAGGAGCAGTACTTC CASRGSYEEQYF
TRBD1 TRBJ1-3 TRBV10-3 . TGTGCCATCAGCGGGACAGGGGGGGACCTGGGCACCATATATTTT CAISGTGGDLGTIYF
. TRBJ2-7 TRBV28 . TGTGCCAGCAGTTTATGGGGTTACGAGCAGTACTTC CASSLWGYEQYF
. TRBJ1-5 TRBV19 . TGTGCCAGTAGTGCCGTGTTAGGCAGGGAGGGGAGCAATCAGCCCCAGCATTTT CASSAVLGREGSNQPQHF
. TRBJ2-5 TRBV9 few TGTGCCAGCAGCACCCGAGTAGAAATTGGGAGCTGGGAGACCCAGTACTTC CASSTRVEIGSWETQYF
TRBD2 TRBJ2-7 TRBV30 . TGTGCCTGGAGCCGCCTAGCGGGAGCGCAGTACTTC CAWSRLAGAQYF
TRBD1 TRBJ1-2 TRBV5-1 . TGCGCCAGCAGCTTAGCGGGACAGACTAACTATGGCTACACCTTC CASSLAGQTNYGYTF
. TRBJ1-5 TRBV5-3 . TGTGCCAGAAGCTTGGAGCGGTCCCGGGGCAATCAGCCCCAGCATTTT CARSLERSRGNQPQHF
. TRBJ2-7 TRBV27 . TGTGCCAGCAGCAGAAGGGTCTACTACGAGCAGTACTTC CASSRRVYYEQYF
. TRBJ1-4 TRBV10-3 . TGTGCCACGAGGGGGGGGAATGAAAAACTGTTTTTT CATRGGNEKLFF
. TRBJ1-5 TRBV5-4 once TGTGCCAGCAGCTTGGGGACTGGTGGCAATCAGCCCCAGCATTTT CASSLGTGGNQPQHF